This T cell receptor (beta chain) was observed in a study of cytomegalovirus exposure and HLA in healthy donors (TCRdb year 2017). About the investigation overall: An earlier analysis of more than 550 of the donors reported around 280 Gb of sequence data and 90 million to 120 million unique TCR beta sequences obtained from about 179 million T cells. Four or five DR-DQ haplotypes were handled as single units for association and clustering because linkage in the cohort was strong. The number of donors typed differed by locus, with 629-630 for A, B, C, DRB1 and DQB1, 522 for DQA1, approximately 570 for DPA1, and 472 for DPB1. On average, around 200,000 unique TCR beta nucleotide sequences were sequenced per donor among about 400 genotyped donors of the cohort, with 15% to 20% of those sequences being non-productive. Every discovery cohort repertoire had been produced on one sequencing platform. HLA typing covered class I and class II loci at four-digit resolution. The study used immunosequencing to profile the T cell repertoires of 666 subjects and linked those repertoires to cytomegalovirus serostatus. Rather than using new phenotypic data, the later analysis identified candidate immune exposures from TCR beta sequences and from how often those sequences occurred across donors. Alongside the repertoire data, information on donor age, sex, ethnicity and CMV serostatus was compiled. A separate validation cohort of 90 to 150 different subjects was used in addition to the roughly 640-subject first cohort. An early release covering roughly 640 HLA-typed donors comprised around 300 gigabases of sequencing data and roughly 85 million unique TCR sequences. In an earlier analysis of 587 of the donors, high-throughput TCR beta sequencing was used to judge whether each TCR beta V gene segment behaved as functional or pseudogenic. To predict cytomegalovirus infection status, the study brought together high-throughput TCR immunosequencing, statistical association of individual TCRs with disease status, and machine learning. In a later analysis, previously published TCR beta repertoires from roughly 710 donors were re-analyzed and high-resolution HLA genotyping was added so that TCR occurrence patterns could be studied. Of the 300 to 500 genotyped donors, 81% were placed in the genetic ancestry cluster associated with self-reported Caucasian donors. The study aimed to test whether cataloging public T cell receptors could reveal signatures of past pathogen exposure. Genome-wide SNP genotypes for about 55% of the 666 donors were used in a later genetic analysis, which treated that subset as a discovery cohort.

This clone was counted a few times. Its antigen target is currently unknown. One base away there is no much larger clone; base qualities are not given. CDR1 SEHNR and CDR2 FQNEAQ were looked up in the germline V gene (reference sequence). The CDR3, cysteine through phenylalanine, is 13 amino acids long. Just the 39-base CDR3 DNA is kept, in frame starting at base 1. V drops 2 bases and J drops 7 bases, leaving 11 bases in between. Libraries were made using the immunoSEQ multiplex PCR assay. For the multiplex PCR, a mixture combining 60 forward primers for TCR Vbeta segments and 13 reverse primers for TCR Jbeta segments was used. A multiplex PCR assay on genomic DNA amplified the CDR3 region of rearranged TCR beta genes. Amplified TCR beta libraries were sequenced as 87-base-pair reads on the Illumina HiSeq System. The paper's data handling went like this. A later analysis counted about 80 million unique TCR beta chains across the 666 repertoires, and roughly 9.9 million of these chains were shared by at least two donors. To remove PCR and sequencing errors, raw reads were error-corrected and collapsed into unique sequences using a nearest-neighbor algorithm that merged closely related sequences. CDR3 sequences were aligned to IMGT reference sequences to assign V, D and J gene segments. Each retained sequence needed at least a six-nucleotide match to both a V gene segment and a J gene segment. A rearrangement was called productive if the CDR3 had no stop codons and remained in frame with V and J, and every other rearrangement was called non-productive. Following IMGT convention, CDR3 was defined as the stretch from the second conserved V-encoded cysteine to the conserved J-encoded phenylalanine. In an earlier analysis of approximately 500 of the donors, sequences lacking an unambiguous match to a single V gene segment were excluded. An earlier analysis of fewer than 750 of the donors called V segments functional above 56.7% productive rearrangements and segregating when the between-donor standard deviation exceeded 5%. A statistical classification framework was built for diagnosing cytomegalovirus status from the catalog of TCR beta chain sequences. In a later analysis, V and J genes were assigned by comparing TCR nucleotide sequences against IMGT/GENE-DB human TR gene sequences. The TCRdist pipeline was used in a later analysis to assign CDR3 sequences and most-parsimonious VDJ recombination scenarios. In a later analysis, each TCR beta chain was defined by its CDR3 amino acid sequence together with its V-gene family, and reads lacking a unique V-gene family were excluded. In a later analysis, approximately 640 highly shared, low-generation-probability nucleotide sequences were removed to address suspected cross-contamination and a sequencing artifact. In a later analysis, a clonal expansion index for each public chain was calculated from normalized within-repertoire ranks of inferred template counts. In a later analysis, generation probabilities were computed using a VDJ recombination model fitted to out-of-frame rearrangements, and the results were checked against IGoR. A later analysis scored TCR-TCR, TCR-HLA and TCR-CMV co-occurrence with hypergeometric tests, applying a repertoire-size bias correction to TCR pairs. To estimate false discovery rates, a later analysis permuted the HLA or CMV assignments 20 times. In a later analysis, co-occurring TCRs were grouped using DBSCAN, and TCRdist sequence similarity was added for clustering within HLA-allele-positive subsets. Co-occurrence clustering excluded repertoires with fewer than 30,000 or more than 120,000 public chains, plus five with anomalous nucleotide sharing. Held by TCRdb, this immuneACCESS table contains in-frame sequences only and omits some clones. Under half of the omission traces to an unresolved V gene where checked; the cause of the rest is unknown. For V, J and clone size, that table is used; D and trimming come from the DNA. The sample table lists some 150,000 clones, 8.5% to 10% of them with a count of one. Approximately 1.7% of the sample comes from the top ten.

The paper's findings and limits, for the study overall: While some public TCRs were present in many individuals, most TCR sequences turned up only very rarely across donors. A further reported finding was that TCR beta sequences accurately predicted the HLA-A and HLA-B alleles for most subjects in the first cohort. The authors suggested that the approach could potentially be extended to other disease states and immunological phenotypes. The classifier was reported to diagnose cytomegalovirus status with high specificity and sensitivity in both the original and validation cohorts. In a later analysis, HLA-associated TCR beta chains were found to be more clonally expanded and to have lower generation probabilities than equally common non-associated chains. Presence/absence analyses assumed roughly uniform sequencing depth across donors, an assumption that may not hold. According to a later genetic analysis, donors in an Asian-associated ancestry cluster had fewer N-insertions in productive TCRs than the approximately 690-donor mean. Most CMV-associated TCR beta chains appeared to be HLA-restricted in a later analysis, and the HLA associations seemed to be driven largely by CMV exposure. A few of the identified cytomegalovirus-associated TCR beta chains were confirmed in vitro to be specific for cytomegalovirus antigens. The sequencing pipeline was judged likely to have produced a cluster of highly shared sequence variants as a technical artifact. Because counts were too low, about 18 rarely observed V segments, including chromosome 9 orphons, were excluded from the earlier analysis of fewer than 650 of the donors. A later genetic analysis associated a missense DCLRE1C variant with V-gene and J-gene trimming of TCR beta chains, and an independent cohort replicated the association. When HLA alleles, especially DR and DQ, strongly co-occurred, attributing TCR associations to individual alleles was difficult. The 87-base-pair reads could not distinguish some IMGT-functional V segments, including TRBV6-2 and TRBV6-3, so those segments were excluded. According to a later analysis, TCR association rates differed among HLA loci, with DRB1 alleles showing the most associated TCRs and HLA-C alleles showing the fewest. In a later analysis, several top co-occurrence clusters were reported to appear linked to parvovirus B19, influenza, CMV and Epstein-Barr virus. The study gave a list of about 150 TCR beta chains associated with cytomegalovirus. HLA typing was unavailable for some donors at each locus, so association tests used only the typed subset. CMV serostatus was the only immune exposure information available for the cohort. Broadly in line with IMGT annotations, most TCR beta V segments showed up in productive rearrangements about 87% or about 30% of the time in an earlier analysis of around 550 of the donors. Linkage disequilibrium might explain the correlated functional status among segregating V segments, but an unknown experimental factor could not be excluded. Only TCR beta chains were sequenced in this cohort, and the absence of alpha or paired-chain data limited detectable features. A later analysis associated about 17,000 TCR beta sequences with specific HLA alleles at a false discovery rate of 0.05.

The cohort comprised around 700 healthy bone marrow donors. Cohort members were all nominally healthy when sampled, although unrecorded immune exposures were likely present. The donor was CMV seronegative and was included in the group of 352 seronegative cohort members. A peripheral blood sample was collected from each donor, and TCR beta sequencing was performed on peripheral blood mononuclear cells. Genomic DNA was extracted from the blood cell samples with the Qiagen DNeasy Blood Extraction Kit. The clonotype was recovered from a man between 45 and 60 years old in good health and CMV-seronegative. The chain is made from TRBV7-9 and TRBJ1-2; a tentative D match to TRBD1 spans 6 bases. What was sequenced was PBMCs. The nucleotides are TGTGCCAGCAGCTTAAGGACAGTCCCTGGCTACACCTTC. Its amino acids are CASSLRTVPGYTF.